This passage covers 23 T cell receptor beta chains from one sample sequenced in a study of Graves' ophthalmopathy and Graves' hyperthyroidism. Amplification targeted the TCR beta CDR3 regions, with RNA transcripts as the source material. After a first-round RT-PCR with HTBI primers, a second-round multiplex PCR was run. TCRdb reanalysed the multiplex PCR reads using MiXCR and keeps one entry per CDR3 protein. The sample lists hundreds of thousands of distinct CDR3 sequences, about 20% occurring once. Sequencing input: peripheral blood. These receptors all come from a woman aged 18-35 years with stable Graves' hyperthyroidism. Some clones in this sample may be carry-over from other donors' samples.

This clonotype was seen just once. The V gene is TRBV12-3 or TRBV12-4, the J gene TRBJ2-7; D is possibly TRBD1 (5 bases). CDR3 length: 15 residues. Between the trimmed V and J ends, which lost 4 bases and 2 bases, there was a span of 15 bases. CDR3 sequence reads: CASSYSNRSPYEQYF. CDR3 bases: TGTGCCAGCAGTTATTCGAACAGGTCCCCCTACGAGCAGTACTTC.

Many counts were recorded for this clonotype. V usage is TRBV6-1 and J usage is TRBJ2-7; D assignment may be TRBD1 or TRBD2 (5 bases each). The germline CDR1 and CDR2 sequences are MNHNS and SASEGT. CDR3 length: 14 residues. Deletions cut 8 bases from V and 0 bases from J, with 14 bases between. CDR3 residues: CASARGRLSYEQYF. Written as DNA, the CDR3 is TGTGCCAGCGCCCGGGGACGTCTCTCCTACGAGCAGTACTTC.

This clonotype was counted at least ten times. The CDR3 DNA follows: TGTGCCAGCAGTTACTCCGACCGGCCCGGGGAGCTGTTTTTT. Translation: CASSYSDRPGELFF. J is TRBJ2-2 and V is TRBV28; unclear D gene. The V end lost 4 bases, the J end lost 6 bases, and 12 bases lay between the germline ends. This CDR3 region has 14 residues. Germline V lookup: CDR1 MDHEN, CDR2 SYDVKM.

Turning to this clonotype: One end of the junction fails to match germline, which may point to a read error. The chain carries TRBV20-1 and TRBJ1-5; 11 nucleotides line up with TRBD1. The CDR3 consists of 19 residues. Looked up from germline, CDR1 is DFQATT and CDR2 is SNEGSKA (reference sequence). The CDR3 DNA follows: TGCAGTGCTAGAGAGCCGGGGACAGGGGGAACTTATAGCAATCGGCCCCAGCATTTT. This gives the protein CSAREPGTGGTYSNRPQHF.

This sequence joins TRBV5-1 and TRBJ2-2; D is unresolved. Germline V CDR1 and CDR2: SGHRS, YFSETQ. The CDR3 has 17 amino acids. Between the trimmed V and J ends, which lost 0 bases and 4 bases, there was a span of 16 bases. This CDR3 reads CASSLGPVVGLTGELFF. CDR3 coding DNA: TGCGCCAGCAGCTTGGGACCCGTCGTCGGCCTCACCGGGGAGCTGTTTTTT.

CDR3 residues: CASSLFQGGTEAFF. Here the CDR3 DNA reads TGTGCCAGCAGTTTATTTCAGGGAGGCACTGAAGCTTTCTTT. This chain joins TRBV27 and TRBJ1-1, with D possibly being TRBD1 (5 bases). Germline CDR1 reads MNHEY; CDR2 reads SMNVEV (reference sequence). Between the trimmed V and J ends, which lost 1 base and 4 bases, there was a span of 10 bases. The CDR3 sequence is 14 residues long.

The genes are TRBV6-5 and TRBJ2-2; 7 bases match TRBD1. Germline CDR1 reads MNHEY; CDR2 reads SVGAGI. V gave up 2 bases and J gave up 2 bases; unmatched junction bases: 8. CDR3 length: 17 residues. CDR3 DNA sequence: TGTGCCAGCAGTTACCCATACAACAGGGGTAACACCGGGGAGCTGTTTTTT. This sequence encodes CASSYPYNRGNTGELFF.

In this sample, this clonotype turned up a few times. The V gene is TRBV12-3 or TRBV12-4, the J gene TRBJ2-3; 7 positions match TRBD2. This CDR3 is built from 14 residues. V lost 5 bases, J lost 9 bases, and 11 bases stayed unmatched. CDR3 region: CASSLGGGIRTQYF. DNA for the CDR3: TGTGCCAGCAGTCTTGGGGGGGGGATTCGGACGCAGTATTTT.

Many counts were recorded for this clonotype. V usage is TRBV7-8 and J usage is TRBJ2-2; 11 nucleotides line up with TRBD2. This CDR3 is built from 19 residues. With V trimmed by 3 bases and J by 0 bases, 9 bases remained unmatched. Germline-derived CDR1 and CDR2 are SGHVS and FQNEAQ. The CDR3 bases are TGTGCCAGCAGCTTGCAGAGTCTAGCGGGAGGAACGAACACCGGGGAGCTGTTTTTT. Translation gives CASSLQSLAGGTNTGELFF.

This clonotype showed up just once. The V gene is TRBV18, the J gene TRBJ2-2; no definite D call. The CDR3 consists of 16 residues. V dropped 1 base and J dropped 0 bases, with 9 bases sitting between them. Looked up from germline, CDR1 is KGHSH and CDR2 is LQKENI. The CDR3 nucleotides are TGTGCCAGCTCACCACGGAATCCCGCGAACACCGGGGAGCTGTTTTTT. This translates into CASSPRNPANTGELFF.

This clonotype came up many times. This chain links TRBV20-1 with TRBJ2-4; possible D gene TRBD2, 6 bases. The V end lost 0 bases, the J end lost 4 bases, and 10 bases lay between the germline ends. This CDR3 is 14 amino acids long. Germline values: CDR1 DFQATT, CDR2 SNEGSKA (reference sequence). Here the CDR3 DNA reads TGCAGTGCTAGAGAGGAGGGGTATAAAAACATTCAGTACTTC. Translated, it gives CSAREEGYKNIQYF.

Note on this clonotype: This may stem from a read error, because a much larger clone lies one nucleotide away. The chain is built from TRBV28 and TRBJ1-2; D not certain. CDR3 length equals 17 residues. Germline CDR1 is MDHEN and CDR2 is SYDVKM. The V end lost 2 bases, the J end lost 2 bases, and 18 bases lay between the germline ends. The DNA of the CDR3 is TGTGCCAGCAGTTTAGCGGGCCCTCCCCTGGTAAACTATGGCTACACCTTC. The encoded protein is CASSLAGPPLVNYGYTF.

This clonotype is labeled as medium-sized. CDR3 coding DNA: TGTGCCAGCAGTCGTGGGACAGACAACACTGAAGCTTTCTTT. Its protein is CASSRGTDNTEAFF. The chain links TRBV6-5 to TRBJ1-1; TRBD1 aligns across 7 bases. This CDR3 is built from 14 residues. After removal of 5 bases from V and 2 bases from J, the junction contained 5 bases not matched to a gene. Per germline, CDR1 MNHEY and CDR2 SVGAGI.

This clonotype was recorded at least ten times. The chain recombines TRBV9 with TRBJ1-2; 9 bases line up with TRBD1. The V and J ends lost 3 bases and 3 bases, in that order; junction bases with no gene match: 3. The CDR3 has 14 residues. Per the germline V gene, CDR1 is SGDLS and CDR2 is YYNGEE. As DNA, the CDR3 is TGTGCCAGCAGCGCGGGACAGGGAGACTATGGCTACACCTTC. Its translation: CASSAGQGDYGYTF.

This clonotype has a count of ten or more. The gene calls are TRBV27 and TRBJ1-1; 7 bases are shared with TRBD1. The CDR3 sequence is 13 residues long. V was pared by 6 bases and J by 3 bases, with 4 bases of the junction left unmatched. The V gene's germline CDR1 is MNHEY and CDR2 SMNVEV (reference sequence). This CDR3 reads CASRRDSYTEAFF. The CDR3 nucleotides read TGTGCCAGCAGACGGGACAGCTACACTGAAGCTTTCTTT.

This clonotype was picked up many times. The junction shows a germline mismatch at one end, possibly a read error. This rearrangement joins TRBV5-1 to TRBJ1-1; perhaps TRBD1 as D (5 bases). Germline CDR1 reads SGHRS; CDR2 reads YFSETQ. The CDR3 contains 12 residues. CDR3 in amino acids: CASSLQGSEAFF. The CDR3 DNA reads as TGTGCCAGCAGCCTTCAGGGATCTGAAGCTTTCTTT.

This clonotype was detected ten times or more. The rearrangement joins TRBV27 to TRBJ2-3; D remains unclear. With 8 bases removed from V and 2 bases from J, the gap between germline ends came to 11 bases. The CDR3 is 13 residues long. Germline V CDR1 and CDR2: MNHEY, SMNVEV (reference sequence). CDR3 amino acids: CASGLAYTDTQYF. For the CDR3, the DNA is TGTGCCAGCGGATTGGCTTACACAGATACGCAGTATTTT.

The chain couples TRBV6-2 or TRBV6-3 to TRBJ1-2; D might be TRBD1 (5 bases). Germline V CDR1 and CDR2: MNHEY, SVGEGT. V shed 7 bases and J shed 4 bases, with 19 bases lying between them. CDR3 length: 15 residues. The CDR3 protein is CASTAGEEWSYGYTF. The CDR3 nucleotides read TGTGCCAGCACCGCGGGGGAAGAGTGGAGCTATGGCTACACCTTC.

This clonotype has at least ten counts. This chain links TRBV20-1 with TRBJ1-3; D not certain. The CDR3 consists of 11 residues. Germline CDR1 is DFQATT and CDR2 is SNEGSKA (reference sequence). Trimming removed 6 bases from V and 7 bases from J, with 10 bases in between. The CDR3 bases are TGCAGTGCGCACAAAGAGAACACCATATATTTT. Residues: CSAHKENTIYF.

The table lists this clonotype with many counts. V usage is TRBV20-1 and J usage is TRBJ2-5, with 8 bases aligning to TRBD1. The trim removed 3 bases at V and 7 bases at J, leaving 7 bases unmatched. The CDR3 is 13 residues long. CDR1 and CDR2 (germline): DFQATT, SNEGSKA (reference sequence). The CDR3 nucleotides are TGCAGTGCTAGCCTGACAGGGGTTTGGACCCAGTACTTC. This gives the protein CSASLTGVWTQYF.

This clonotype was recorded many times. The chain links TRBV28 to TRBJ1-1, with unresolved D. Trimming pared 2 bases from V and 8 bases from J, leaving 6 bases between. This CDR3 has 11 amino acids. The V gene's germline CDR1 is MDHEN and CDR2 SYDVKM. CDR3: CASSLVREAFF. The CDR3 DNA reads as TGTGCCAGCAGTTTAGTCAGGGAAGCTTTCTTT. Complete variable domain (other parts from reference TRBV28 and TRBJ1-1): DVKVTQSSRYLVKRTGEKVFLECVQDMDHENMFWYRQDPGLGLRLIYFSYDVKMKEKGDIPEGYSVSREKKERFSLILESASTNQTSMYLCASSLVREAFFGQGTRLTVV.

There are many counts of this clonotype. The V and J genes are TRBV12-3 or TRBV12-4 and TRBJ1-1; a possible D gene is TRBD1 (5 bases). There are 11 residues in the CDR3. The ends were cut back, 7 bases at V and 7 bases at J, with 10 bases in the middle. This CDR3 is CASTGAVEAFF. CDR3 in DNA: TGTGCCAGCACTGGGGCCGTTGAAGCTTTCTTT.

This clonotype was counted many times. The chain links TRBV4-1 to TRBJ2-7; TRBD1 aligns across 7 bases. The CDR3 is 16 amino acids. The trim removed 1 base at V and 1 base at J, leaving 7 bases unmatched. Germline-derived CDR1 and CDR2 are MGHRA and YSYEKL. The DNA of the CDR3 is TGCGCCAGCAGCCAAGGAGACAGGGCCAATTCCTACGAGCAGTACTTC. This encodes CASSQGDRANSYEQYF.